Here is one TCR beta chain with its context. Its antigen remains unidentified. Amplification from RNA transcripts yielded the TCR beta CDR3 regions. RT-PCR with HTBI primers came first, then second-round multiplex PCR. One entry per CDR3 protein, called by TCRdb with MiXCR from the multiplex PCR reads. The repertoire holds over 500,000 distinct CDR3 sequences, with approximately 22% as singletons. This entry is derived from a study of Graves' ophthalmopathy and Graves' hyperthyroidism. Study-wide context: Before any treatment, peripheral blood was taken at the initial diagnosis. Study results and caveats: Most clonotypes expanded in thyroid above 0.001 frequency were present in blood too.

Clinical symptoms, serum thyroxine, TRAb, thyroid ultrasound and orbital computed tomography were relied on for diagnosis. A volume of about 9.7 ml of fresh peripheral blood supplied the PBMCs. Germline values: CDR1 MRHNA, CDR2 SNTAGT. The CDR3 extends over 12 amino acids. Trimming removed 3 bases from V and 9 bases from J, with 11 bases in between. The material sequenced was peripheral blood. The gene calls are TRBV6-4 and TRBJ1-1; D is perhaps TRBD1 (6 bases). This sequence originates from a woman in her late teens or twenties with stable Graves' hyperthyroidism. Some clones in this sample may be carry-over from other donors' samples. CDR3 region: CASSEGRGKAFF. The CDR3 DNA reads TGTGCCAGCAGTGAGGGCAGGGGAAAAGCTTTCTTT.